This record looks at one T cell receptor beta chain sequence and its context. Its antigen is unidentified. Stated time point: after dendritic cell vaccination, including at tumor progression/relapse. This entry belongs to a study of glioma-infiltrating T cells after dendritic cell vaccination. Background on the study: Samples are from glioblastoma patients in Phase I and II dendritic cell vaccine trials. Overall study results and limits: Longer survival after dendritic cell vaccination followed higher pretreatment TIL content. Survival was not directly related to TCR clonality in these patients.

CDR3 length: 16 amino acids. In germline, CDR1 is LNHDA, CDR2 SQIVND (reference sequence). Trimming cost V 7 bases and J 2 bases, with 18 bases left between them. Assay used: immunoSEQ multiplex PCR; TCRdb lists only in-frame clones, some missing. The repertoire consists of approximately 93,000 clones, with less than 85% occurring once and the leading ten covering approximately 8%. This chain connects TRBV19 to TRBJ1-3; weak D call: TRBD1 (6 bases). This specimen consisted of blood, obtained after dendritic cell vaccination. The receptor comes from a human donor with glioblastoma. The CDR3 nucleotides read TGTGCCAGTATCCCCTCCGGGGGGGCTGCTGGAAACACCATATATTTT. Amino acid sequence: CASIPSGGAAGNTIYF.